This section outlines one T cell receptor beta chain sequence together with its context. The sample comes from a study of T cell changes during pregnancy in multiple sclerosis. Germline values: CDR1 SGDLS, CDR2 YYNGEE. Trimming took 6 bases from V and 0 from J, leaving 12 bases between them. CDR3 size: 14 residues. Clones were sequenced by immunoSEQ multiplex PCR, and TCRdb holds only the in-frame ones, with some missing. This table has 55,000 to 95,000 clones, approximately 90% appearing once. The material sequenced was peripheral blood, taken in the second trimester of pregnancy. This sequence originates from a female donor in good health, enrolled as a control in a pregnancy study. The chain carries TRBV9 and TRBJ1-2, with D possibly being TRBD1 (6 bases). The CDR3 DNA reads as TGTGCCAGCACCCAAGGGGGAGCTAACTATGGCTACACCTTC. Translation: CASTQGGANYGYTF.